The TCR beta chain described here comes from a study of monozygotic twins with inflammatory bowel disease. After re-calling the 5' RACE reads, TCRdb lists one entry per CDR3 protein, DNA absent. Reported are more than 110,000 distinct CDR3 sequences; the ten largest clones contain about 1.2%. Germline V gene data show CDR1 as DFQATT and CDR2 as SNEGSKA (reference sequence). The CDR3 spans 14 residues. The draw for each donor consisted of a single 2.5 ml blood sample. Researchers isolated total RNA from whole blood without sorting T cells. V gene TRBV20-1 combines with J gene TRBJ2-1; TCRdb's assignment of TRBD2 cannot be checked, as there is no DNA. This receptor was identified in a human donor with ulcerative colitis or Crohn's disease, or a healthy co-twin of an affected twin (not recorded which). The sample comprised blood. The CDR3 here is CSASQLTSLNEQFF.